This TCR beta chain was found in a study of cytomegalovirus exposure and HLA in healthy donors. Whole-study findings and limits: Many donors carried some public TCRs, although rarity characterized most TCR sequences.

In regard to this clone: What it binds is not known.

V was pared by 1 base and J by 2 bases, with 8 bases between. The CDR3 runs to 14 residues. From germline, CDR1 is ENHRY and CDR2 SYGVKD. In the PCR, 60 Vbeta and 13 Jbeta primers were used. TCRdb keeps only in-frame clones here, not all; method: immunoSEQ multiplex PCR. This sample has 110,000 to 150,000 clones, with around 75% found just once. This clonotype originated in a man aged 60-69 years in good health and CMV-seronegative. The chain carries TRBV10-3 and TRBJ1-2, with D uncertain. The sample was PBMCs. CDR3 bases: TGTGCCATCAGTGAGTATCAGTTCAACTATGGCTACACCTTC. It encodes CAISEYQFNYGYTF.